Here is one T cell receptor beta chain with its context. The data stem from a study of blood T cell repertoires in COVID-19. Overall study: Italy, Spain and the United States were the sources of the convalescent and acute COVID-19 samples. The analysed material was cDNA or gDNA that came from T cells, B-cell-depleted T cells, or PBMCs.

In the original analysis: How many nucleated cells were present was estimated from reference gene primer amplification. Measured with immunoSEQ multiplex PCR; TCRdb has only the in-frame clones, and not every one. That table gives V, J and clone size, and the DNA gave D and trimming. The repertoire consists of a few hundred thousand clones, with approximately 83% occurring once and the leading ten covering around 14%. V lost 8 bases, J lost 6 bases, and 7 bases stayed unmatched. The germline gives CDR1 MDHEN, CDR2 SYDVKM. The CDR3 has 13 amino acids. The sequencing sample was made of peripheral blood. The gene calls are TRBV28 and TRBJ1-2; TRBD1 matches at 9 bases. The receptor was derived from a person aged 70 to 79 with COVID-19, enrolled during active disease. CDR3 DNA: TGTGCCAGCTACCTCCGGGACAGGGATGGCTACACCTTC. Translation: CASYLRDRDGYTF.